The 4 T cell receptor beta chains below come from one sample, sequenced in a study of beta chain features in type 1 diabetes. Of the isolated RNA, all was reverse transcribed, and so the sequenced material was expressed TCRB transcripts. Measured with immunoSEQ multiplex PCR; TCRdb has only the in-frame clones, and not every one. The table has under 250,000 clones, less than 35% seen once. Sample: central memory CD4+ T cells from blood. Every receptor here comes from a man aged 30 to 39 in good health.

The CDR3 DNA reads as TGTGCCAGCGAGGGCCTCGGCGGGAGGGCGGATGAGCAGTTCTTC. It is translated as CASEGLGGRADEQFF. The genes are TRBV6-5 and TRBJ2-1, with TRBD2 identical over 9 bases. Germline values: CDR1 MNHEY, CDR2 SVGAGI. V dropped 8 bases and J dropped 8; count of bases not matched to a gene: 13. There are 15 residues in the CDR3.

V and J are TRBV9 and TRBJ2-1; 7 bases fit TRBD2. The CDR3 covers 18 residues. Losses at the gene ends were 4 bases for V and 8 bases for J; bases not matched to a gene: 21. CDR1 and CDR2 from the germline V gene are SGDLS and YYNGEE. The chain's CDR3 is CASSPQGERGVQSDEQFF. The CDR3 DNA follows: TGTGCCAGCAGCCCCCAAGGCGAGCGGGGTGTACAGAGCGATGAGCAGTTCTTC.

The chain employs TRBV27 and TRBJ2-7; weak D call: TRBD1 (6 bases). In germline, CDR1 is MNHEY, CDR2 SMNVEV (reference sequence). Trimming left V 6 bases short and J 4 bases short, with 13 bases between. There are 13 residues in the CDR3. CDR3 residues: CASSRGQWYEQYF. The CDR3 DNA sequence: TGTGCCAGCAGCCGCGGACAGTGGTACGAGCAGTACTTC.

The chain combines TRBV28 with TRBJ1-2; D gene ambiguous. This CDR3 has 11 amino acids. Germline CDR1 reads MDHEN; CDR2 reads SYDVKM. V was shortened by 4 bases and J by 7 bases, with 7 bases between the two germline ends. CDR3 bases: TGTGCCAGCAGTTCTCAGGCTGGCTACACCTTC. This gives the protein CASSSQAGYTF.